These 19 T cell receptor beta chains were sequenced from one sample in a study of T cell changes during pregnancy in multiple sclerosis. Sequenced by immunoSEQ multiplex PCR; TCRdb stores in-frame clones only, minus some. Counted here are over 80,000 clones, just over 90% occurring once; the ten biggest clones make up 0.7% to 0.9%. Source: peripheral blood, taken in the second trimester of pregnancy. The receptors originated from a female donor in good health, enrolled as a control in a pregnancy study.

The J gene is TRBJ2-2, the V gene TRBV11-3, with a possible D match to TRBD2 (5 bases). CDR1 is SGHNT and CDR2 is YENEEA in the germline V gene. Trimming took 3 bases from V and 1 from J, leaving 12 bases between them. This CDR3 spans 16 amino acids. Here the CDR3 reads CASSFGVQRNTGELFF. The CDR3 DNA reads as TGTGCCAGCAGCTTCGGGGTCCAGCGGAACACCGGGGAGCTGTTTTTT. Based on the CDR3 plus reference TRBV11-3 and TRBJ2-2, the full variable domain is EAGVVQSPRYKIIEKKQPVAFWCNPISGHNTLYWYLQNLGQGPELLIRYENEEAVDDSQLPKDRFSAERLKGVDSTLKIQPAELGDSAVYLCASSFGVQRNTGELFFGEGSRLTVL.

The chain has TRBV5-1 and TRBJ2-3; 10 bases match TRBD2. Germline V gives CDR1 SGHRS, CDR2 YFSETQ. The CDR3 totals 15 residues. The trim removed 3 bases at V and 3 bases at J, leaving 4 bases unmatched. The CDR3 reads CASSSLSGGTDTQYF. The CDR3 DNA is TGCGCCAGCAGCTCCCTTAGCGGGGGGACAGATACGCAGTATTTT.

The V gene is TRBV23-1, the J gene TRBJ1-6; D ambiguous. TRBV23-1 is classed as an ORF, of uncertain function. V lost 3 bases, J lost 6 bases, and 12 bases lay in between. The CDR3 runs to 15 residues. CDR3 amino acids: CASSHLTDTNSPLHF. The CDR3 nucleotides are TGCGCCAGCAGTCATTTGACTGATACTAATTCACCCCTCCACTTT.

The chain employs TRBV13 and TRBJ1-5; TRBD1 might be the D (6 bases). Between the trimmed V and J ends, which lost 3 bases and 2 bases, there was a span of 14 bases. The CDR3 extends over 16 amino acids. Germline CDR1 and CDR2: PRHDT and FYEKMQ (reference sequence). CDR3 nucleotides: TGTGCCAGCAGCTTGGCGAGGGGGAGCGGCAATCAGCCCCAGCATTTT. It translates to CASSLARGSGNQPQHF.

This clone was counted a single time. This chain uses TRBV19 with TRBJ2-2, with 10 bases that match TRBD1. The germline V gene has CDR1 LNHDA and CDR2 SQIVND (reference sequence). CDR3 length: 14 residues. The junction had 5 bases not matched to a gene; V was cut back by 10 bases and J by 3 bases. This CDR3 reads CAIADRGDTGELFF. The CDR3 DNA reads as TGTGCCATCGCGGACAGGGGGGACACCGGGGAGCTGTTTTTT.

The chain combines TRBV7-2 with TRBJ2-3; 7 positions agree with TRBD2. The V and J ends lost 3 bases and 0 bases, in that order; junction bases with no gene match: 15. From germline, CDR1 is SGHTA and CDR2 FQGNSA. There are 19 residues in the CDR3. The CDR3 DNA follows: TGTGCCAGCAGCTTCCCGCGGCCGGGAACTAGCGCTAGCACAGATACGCAGTATTTT. Amino acid sequence: CASSFPRPGTSASTDTQYF.

The V and J genes are TRBV10-3 and TRBJ2-3; D may be TRBD1 (6 bases). The CDR3 has 17 residues. V lost 5 bases, J lost 0 bases, and 18 bases lay in between. Germline loops: CDR1 ENHRY, CDR2 SYGVKD. As DNA, the CDR3 is TGTGCCATCAGTTCTGAGGGGGACGGGGTTAGCACAGATACGCAGTATTTT. Its translation is CAISSEGDGVSTDTQYF.

This clone showed up just once. The rearrangement uses TRBV6-1 and TRBJ1-1; 7 nucleotides align to TRBD1. The CDR3 length is 13 residues. Germline values: CDR1 MNHNS, CDR2 SASEGT. With V trimmed by 7 bases and J by 11 bases, 13 bases remained unmatched. The CDR3 nucleotides read TGTGCCAGCAAGGAATATAGGGGGCGCCTGGCTTTCTTT. It encodes CASKEYRGRLAFF.

V is TRBV15 and J is TRBJ2-7, with 9 bases matching TRBD1. Germline-derived CDR1 and CDR2 are LNHNV and YYDKDF (reference sequence). This CDR3 has 15 amino acids. Trimming removed 3 bases from V and 9 bases from J; junction bases left unmatched: 12. CDR3 loop: CATSRGTGSATRQYF. In nucleotides, the CDR3 is TGTGCCACCAGCAGGGGGACAGGGTCAGCTACGAGGCAGTACTTC.

The chain couples TRBV7-2 to TRBJ2-5; D perhaps matches TRBD1 (5 bases). Trimming shortened V by 4 bases and J by 4 bases, and 13 bases separated the two germline ends. This CDR3 is 14 amino acids long. Per the germline V gene, CDR1 is SGHTA and CDR2 is FQGNSA. The CDR3 here is CASSYQGRVETQYF. The CDR3 DNA sequence: TGTGCCAGCAGCTACCAGGGAAGAGTAGAGACCCAGTACTTC.

The rearrangement joins TRBV12-5 to TRBJ1-5; 8 bases are a match to TRBD1. V shed 5 bases and J 7 bases; nucleotides not matched to a gene: 7. Germline values: CDR1 LGHNT, CDR2 FRNRAP. The CDR3 runs 14 residues. For the CDR3, the DNA is TGTGCTAGTGGTCCAGACAGGGGTGGACAGCCCCAGCATTTT. Its protein product is CASGPDRGGQPQHF.

J is TRBJ1-2 and V is TRBV2; 9 bases fit TRBD1. Germline CDR1 and CDR2: SNHLY and FYNNEI. Germline trimming cut 7 bases from V and 4 bases from J; bases unmatched to any gene: 4. The CDR3 length is 13 residues. CDR3: CASTADRGYGYTF. The CDR3 coding sequence is TGTGCCAGCACAGCGGACAGGGGCTATGGCTACACCTTC.

Here the CDR3 reads CASSLAQQGSTEAFF. The CDR3 nucleotides read TGTGCCAGCAGCTTGGCCCAACAGGGGAGCACTGAAGCTTTCTTT. The chain carries TRBV5-4 and TRBJ1-1, with 7 bases identical to TRBD1. The CDR3 loop spans 15 amino acids. J gave up 4 bases and V 0 bases, and 6 bases lay outside the gene matches. Germline CDR1 reads SGHNT; CDR2 reads YYREEE (reference sequence).

The CDR3 nucleotides read TGCGCCAGCAGCCAACGGGGTTCCTATAATTCACCCCTCCACTTT. Amino acids: CASSQRGSYNSPLHF. V gene TRBV4-3 combines with J gene TRBJ1-6; D is ambiguous. The ends were cut back, 2 bases at V and 1 base at J, with 6 bases in the middle. Germline CDR1 and CDR2: LGHNA and YSLEER. CDR3 size: 15 residues.

The chain has TRBV18 and TRBJ1-1; a possible D gene is TRBD1 (5 bases). CDR3 length: 15 amino acids. The germline V gene encodes CDR1 KGHSH and CDR2 LQKENI. V was clipped by 4 bases and J by 7 bases, with 19 bases between them. The CDR3 region has the DNA TGTGCCAGCTCACTCAATGGGGGGGAGATTGGTGAAGCTTTCTTT. Protein sequence: CASSLNGGEIGEAFF.

This clone occurred once. V is TRBV18 and J is TRBJ1-2; 9 bases line up with TRBD1. The CDR3 is 14 residues long. Germline V gives CDR1 KGHSH, CDR2 LQKENI. Germline trimming cut 3 bases from V and 6 bases from J; bases unmatched to any gene: 5. DNA of the CDR3: TGTGCCAGCTCACCTCGGACAGGGGAAGATGGCTACACCTTC. Translation: CASSPRTGEDGYTF.

The CDR3 DNA reads TGTGCCAGCAGCCTCCACAGGGCCTCCTACGAGCAGTACTTC. The encoded protein is CASSLHRASYEQYF. V is TRBV6-5 and J is TRBJ2-7; D is perhaps TRBD1 (6 bases). Germline CDR1 and CDR2: MNHEY and SVGAGI. With 6 bases removed from V and 0 bases from J, the gap between germline ends came to 12 bases. CDR3 size: 14 residues.

The chain combines TRBV7-2 with TRBJ1-4; tentatively, D is TRBD1 (6 bases). V was shortened by 2 bases and J by 1 base, with 17 bases between the two germline ends. CDR1 is SGHTA, CDR2 FQGNSA, per germline. The CDR3 loop spans 18 amino acids. CDR3: CASSLTGGPRVTNEKLFF. DNA for the CDR3: TGTGCCAGCAGCTTAACGGGGGGCCCTAGGGTAACTAATGAAAAACTGTTTTTT. The variable domain in full, completed from reference TRBV7-2 and TRBJ1-4, reads GAGVSQSPSNKVTEKGKDVELRCDPISGHTALYWYRQSLGQGLEFLIYFQGNSAPDKSGLPSDRFSAERTGGSVSTLTIQRTQQEDSAVYLCASSLTGGPRVTNEKLFFGSGTQLSVL.

This clone was recorded only once. The chain carries TRBV9 and TRBJ2-3; 8 positions agree with TRBD2. The CDR3 runs 15 residues. V trimming: 0 bases; J trimming: 0 bases; junction bases outside the gene matches: 0. The germline CDR1 and CDR2 sequences are SGDLS and YYNGEE. CDR3 sequence: CASSVGGGSTDTQYF. DNA for the CDR3: TGTGCCAGCAGCGTAGGCGGGGGGAGCACAGATACGCAGTATTTT.